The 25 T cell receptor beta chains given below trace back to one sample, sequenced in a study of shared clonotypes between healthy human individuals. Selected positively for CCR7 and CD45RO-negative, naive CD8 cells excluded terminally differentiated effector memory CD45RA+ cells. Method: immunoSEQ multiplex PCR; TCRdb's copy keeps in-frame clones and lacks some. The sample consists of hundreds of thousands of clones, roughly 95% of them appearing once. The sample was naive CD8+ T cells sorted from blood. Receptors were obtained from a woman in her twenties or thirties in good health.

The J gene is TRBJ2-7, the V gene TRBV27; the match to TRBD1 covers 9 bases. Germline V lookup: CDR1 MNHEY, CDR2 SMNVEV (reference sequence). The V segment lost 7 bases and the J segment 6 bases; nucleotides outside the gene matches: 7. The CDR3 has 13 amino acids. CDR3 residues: CASKKGTGTEQYF. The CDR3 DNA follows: TGTGCCAGCAAAAAAGGGACAGGGACCGAGCAGTACTTC.

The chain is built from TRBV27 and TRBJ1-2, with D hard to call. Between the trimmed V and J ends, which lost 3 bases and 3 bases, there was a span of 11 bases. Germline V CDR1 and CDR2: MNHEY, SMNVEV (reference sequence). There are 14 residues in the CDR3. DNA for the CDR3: TGTGCCAGCAGTTTGAGAGGGTTGCACTATGGCTACACCTTC. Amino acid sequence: CASSLRGLHYGYTF.

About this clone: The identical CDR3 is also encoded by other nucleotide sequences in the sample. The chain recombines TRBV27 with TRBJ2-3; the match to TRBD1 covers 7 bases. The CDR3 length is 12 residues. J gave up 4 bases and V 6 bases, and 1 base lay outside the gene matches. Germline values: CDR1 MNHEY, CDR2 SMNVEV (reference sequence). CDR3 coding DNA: TGTGCCAGCAGAACAGGGGCAGATACGCAGTATTTT. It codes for CASRTGADTQYF.

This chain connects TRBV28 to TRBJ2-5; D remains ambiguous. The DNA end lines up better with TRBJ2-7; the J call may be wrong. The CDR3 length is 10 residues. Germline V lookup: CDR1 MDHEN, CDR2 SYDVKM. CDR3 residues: CASSFHEQYF. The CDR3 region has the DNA TGTGCCAGCAGTTTCCACGAGCAGTACTTC.

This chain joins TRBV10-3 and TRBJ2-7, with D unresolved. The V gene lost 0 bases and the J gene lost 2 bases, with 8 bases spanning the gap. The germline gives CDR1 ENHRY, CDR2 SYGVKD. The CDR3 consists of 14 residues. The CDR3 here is CAISESSSTYEQYF. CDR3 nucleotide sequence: TGTGCCATCAGTGAGTCATCCAGCACCTACGAGCAGTACTTC.

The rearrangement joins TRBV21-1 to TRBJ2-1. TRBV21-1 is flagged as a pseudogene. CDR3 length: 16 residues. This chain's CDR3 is CASSQGRLDRYNEQFF. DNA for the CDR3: TGTGCCAGCAGCCAGGGGAGACTAGATCGATACAATGAGCAGTTCTTC.

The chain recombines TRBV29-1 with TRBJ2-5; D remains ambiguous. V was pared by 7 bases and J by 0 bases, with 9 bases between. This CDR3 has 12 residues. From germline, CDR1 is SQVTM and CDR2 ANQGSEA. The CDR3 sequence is CSGVGDQETQYF. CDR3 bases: TGCAGCGGGGTGGGTGACCAAGAGACCCAGTACTTC.

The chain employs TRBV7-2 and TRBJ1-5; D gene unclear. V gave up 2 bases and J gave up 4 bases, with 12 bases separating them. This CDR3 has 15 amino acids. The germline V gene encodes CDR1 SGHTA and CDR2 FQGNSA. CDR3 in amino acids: CASSLNPNSNQPQHF. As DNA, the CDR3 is TGTGCCAGCAGCTTAAACCCGAATTCTAATCAGCCCCAGCATTTT.

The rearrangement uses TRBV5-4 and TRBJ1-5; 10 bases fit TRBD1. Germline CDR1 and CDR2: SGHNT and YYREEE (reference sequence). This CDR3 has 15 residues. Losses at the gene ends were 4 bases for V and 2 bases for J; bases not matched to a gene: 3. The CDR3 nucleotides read TGTGCCAGCAGCACAGGACAGGGGGGCAATCAGCCCCAGCATTTT. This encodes CASSTGQGGNQPQHF.

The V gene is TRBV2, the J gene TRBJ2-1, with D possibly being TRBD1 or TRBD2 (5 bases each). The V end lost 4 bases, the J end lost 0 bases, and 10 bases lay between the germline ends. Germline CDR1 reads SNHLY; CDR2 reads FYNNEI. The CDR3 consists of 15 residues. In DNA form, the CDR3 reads TGTGCCAGCAGTGGTTGGGGGAGCTCCTACAATGAGCAGTTCTTC. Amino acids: CASSGWGSSYNEQFF. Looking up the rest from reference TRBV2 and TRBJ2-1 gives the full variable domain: EPEVTQTPSHQVTQMGQEVILRCVPISNHLYFYWYRQILGQKVEFLVSFYNNEISEKSEIFDDQFSVERPDGSNFTLKIRSTKLEDSAMYFCASSGWGSSYNEQFFGPGTRLTVL.

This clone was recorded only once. The CDR3 region is CASSAQGFVYEQYF. DNA for the CDR3: TGTGCCAGCAGCGCGCAGGGATTTGTCTACGAGCAGTACTTC. The chain couples TRBV9 to TRBJ2-7, with D possibly being TRBD1 (5 bases). Germline CDR1 and CDR2: SGDLS and YYNGEE. The ends were cut back, 3 bases at V and 3 bases at J, with 13 bases in the middle. The CDR3 loop spans 14 amino acids.

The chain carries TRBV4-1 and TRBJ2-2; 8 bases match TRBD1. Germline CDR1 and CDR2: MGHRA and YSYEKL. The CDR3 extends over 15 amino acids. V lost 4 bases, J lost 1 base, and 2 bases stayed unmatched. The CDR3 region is CASSRGQGNTGELFF. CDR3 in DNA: TGCGCCAGCAGCCGTGGACAGGGGAACACCGGGGAGCTGTTTTTT.

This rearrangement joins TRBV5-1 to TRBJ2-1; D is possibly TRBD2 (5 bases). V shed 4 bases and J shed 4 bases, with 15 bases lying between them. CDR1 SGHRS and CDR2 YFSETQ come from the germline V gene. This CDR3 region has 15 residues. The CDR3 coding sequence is TGCGCCAGCAGCCTGGACTCCAACAAATACAATGAGCAGTTCTTC. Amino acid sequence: CASSLDSNKYNEQFF.

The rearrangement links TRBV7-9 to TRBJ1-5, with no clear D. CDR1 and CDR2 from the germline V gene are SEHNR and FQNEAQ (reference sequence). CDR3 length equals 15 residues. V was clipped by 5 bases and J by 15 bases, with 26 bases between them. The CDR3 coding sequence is TGTGCCAGCAGCGCGCCTGACATTTTGCCTAGTCGGCGGCATTTT. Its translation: CASSAPDILPSRRHF.

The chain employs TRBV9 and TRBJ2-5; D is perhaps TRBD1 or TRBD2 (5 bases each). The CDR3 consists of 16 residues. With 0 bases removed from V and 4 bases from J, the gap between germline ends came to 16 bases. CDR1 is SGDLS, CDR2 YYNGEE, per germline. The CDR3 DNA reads TGTGCCAGCAGCGTAGCTACAGGACTGGCCATAGAGACCCAGTACTTC. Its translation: CASSVATGLAIETQYF.

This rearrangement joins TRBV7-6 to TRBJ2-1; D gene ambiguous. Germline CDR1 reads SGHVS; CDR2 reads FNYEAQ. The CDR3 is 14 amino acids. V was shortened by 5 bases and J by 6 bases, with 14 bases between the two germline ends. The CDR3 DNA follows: TGTGCCAGCAGCCCCGCGTGGCGAAGCAATGAGCAGTTCTTC. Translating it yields CASSPAWRSNEQFF. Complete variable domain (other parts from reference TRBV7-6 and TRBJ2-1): GAGVSQSPRYKVTKRGQDVALRCDPISGHVSLYWYRQALGQGPEFLTYFNYEAQQDKSGLPNDRFSAERPEGSISTLTIQRTEQRDSAMYRCASSPAWRSNEQFFGPGTRLTVL.

CDR3 DNA: TGTGCCAGCAGTTTGGCTAGCGGGAGGTACGAGCAGTACTTC. This gives the protein CASSLASGRYEQYF. V is TRBV27 and J is TRBJ2-5; 11 bases line up with TRBD2. The DNA end favors TRBJ2-7, so the J call may be wrong. The CDR3 is made up of 14 amino acids. Germline values: CDR1 MNHEY, CDR2 SMNVEV (reference sequence).

CDR3 region: CASSIDPTSGRKTQYF. DNA for the CDR3: TGTGCCAGTAGTATAGACCCAACTAGCGGGAGAAAGACCCAGTACTTC. The V and J genes are TRBV19 and TRBJ2-5; the match to TRBD2 covers 11 bases. The germline gives CDR1 LNHDA, CDR2 SQIVND (reference sequence). V lost 0 bases to trimming and J lost 6 bases; unmatched junction nucleotides: 6. This CDR3 spans 16 amino acids.

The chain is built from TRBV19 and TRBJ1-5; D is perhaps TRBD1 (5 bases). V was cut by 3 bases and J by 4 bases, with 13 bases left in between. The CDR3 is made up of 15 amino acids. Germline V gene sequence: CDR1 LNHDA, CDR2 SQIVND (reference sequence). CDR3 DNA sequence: TGTGCCAGTAGTATTACCTGGGGGAAGAATCAGCCCCAGCATTTT. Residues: CASSITWGKNQPQHF.

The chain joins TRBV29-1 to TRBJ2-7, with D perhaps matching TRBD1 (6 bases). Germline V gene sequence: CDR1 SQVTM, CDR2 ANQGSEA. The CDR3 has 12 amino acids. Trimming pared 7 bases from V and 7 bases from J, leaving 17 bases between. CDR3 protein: CSAEGSRGEQYF. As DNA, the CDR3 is TGCAGCGCTGAGGGTTCAAGGGGGGAGCAGTACTTC.

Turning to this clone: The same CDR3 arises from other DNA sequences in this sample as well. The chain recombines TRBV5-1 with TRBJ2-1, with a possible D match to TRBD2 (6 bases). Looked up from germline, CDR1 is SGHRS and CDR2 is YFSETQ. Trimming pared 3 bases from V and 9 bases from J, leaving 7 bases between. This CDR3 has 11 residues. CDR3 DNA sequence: TGCGCCAGCAGCTCCGGGGGTGAGCAGTTCTTC. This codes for CASSSGGEQFF.

Written as DNA, the CDR3 is TGCGCCAGCAGCCAAGGGTGGCTAGCGGGAGGGGAAGGGGCCAAAAACATTCAGTACTTC. Its protein product is CASSQGWLAGGEGAKNIQYF. The chain has TRBV4-1 and TRBJ2-4, with TRBD2 matching 12 bases. The CDR3 has 20 residues. V lost 1 base to trimming and J lost 1 base; unmatched junction nucleotides: 11. Germline V CDR1 and CDR2: MGHRA, YSYEKL.

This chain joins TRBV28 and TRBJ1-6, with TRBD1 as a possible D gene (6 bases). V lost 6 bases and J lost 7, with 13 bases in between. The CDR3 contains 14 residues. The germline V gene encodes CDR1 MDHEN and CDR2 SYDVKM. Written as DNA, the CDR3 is TGTGCCAGCAGGTCCCGGGACACCAATTCACCCCTCCACTTT. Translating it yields CASRSRDTNSPLHF.

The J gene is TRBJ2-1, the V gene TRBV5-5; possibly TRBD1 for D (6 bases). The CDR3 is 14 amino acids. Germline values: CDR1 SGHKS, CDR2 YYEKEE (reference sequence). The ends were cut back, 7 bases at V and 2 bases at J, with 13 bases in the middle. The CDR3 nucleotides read TGTGCCAGCGGGAACAGGGTTACCTACAATGAGCAGTTCTTC. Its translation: CASGNRVTYNEQFF.

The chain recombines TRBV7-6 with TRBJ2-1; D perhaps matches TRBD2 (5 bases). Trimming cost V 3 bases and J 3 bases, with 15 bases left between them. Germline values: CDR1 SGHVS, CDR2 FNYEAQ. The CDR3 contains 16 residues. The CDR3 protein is CASSLVGGGVYNEQFF. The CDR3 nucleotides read TGTGCCAGCAGCTTGGTCGGCGGAGGTGTCTACAATGAGCAGTTCTTC. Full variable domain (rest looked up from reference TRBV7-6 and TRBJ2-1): GAGVSQSPRYKVTKRGQDVALRCDPISGHVSLYWYRQALGQGPEFLTYFNYEAQQDKSGLPNDRFSAERPEGSISTLTIQRTEQRDSAMYRCASSLVGGGVYNEQFFGPGTRLTVL.